The 30 T cell receptor beta chains reported below all come from one sample, sequenced in a study of T cells in Graves' hyperthyroidism and ophthalmopathy. Authors of the study amplified TCR beta CDR3 regions from RNA transcripts. The HTBI set primed first-round TCR CDR3 RT-PCR. TCRdb passed the multiplex PCR reads through MiXCR, listing each CDR3 protein once. The table shows about 400,000 distinct CDR3 sequences, with approximately 14% occurring only once. The sequenced material came from blood. These receptors were taken from a woman younger than 45 with Graves' ophthalmopathy.

In its sample, this clonotype was seen a few times. Possible read error: a much larger clone is one base away. The chain employs TRBV5-1 and TRBJ2-7, with D unclear. The germline V and J ends were trimmed by 7 bases and 1 base, with 12 bases remaining between them. Germline V gene lookup returns CDR1 SGHRS and CDR2 YFSETQ. The CDR3 covers 13 residues. The CDR3 is CASGQPPSYEQYF. CDR3 nucleotides: TGCGCCAGCGGCCAGCCTCCTTCCTACGAGCAGTACTTC.

In this sample, this clonotype turned up many times. V usage is TRBV20-1 and J usage is TRBJ2-1, with 7 positions matching TRBD1. V lost 1 base and J lost 2; bases outside the gene matches: 2. The CDR3 length is 14 residues. Per germline, CDR1 DFQATT and CDR2 SNEGSKA (reference sequence). The CDR3 region is CSARGRGTYNEQFF. The CDR3 DNA sequence: TGCAGTGCTAGAGGCAGGGGGACCTACAATGAGCAGTTCTTC.

This clonotype was detected many times. The V and J genes are TRBV19 and TRBJ1-2; no clear D gene. Trimming cost V 5 bases and J 7 bases, with 8 bases left between them. This CDR3 has 11 amino acids. Germline loops: CDR1 LNHDA, CDR2 SQIVND (reference sequence). CDR3 nucleotides: TGTGCCAGTAGTGGAGCATTTGGCTACACCTTC. Translation gives CASSGAFGYTF.

This clonotype was observed at least ten times. The chain is built from TRBV2 and TRBJ2-1; 7 bases agree with TRBD1. CDR1 SNHLY and CDR2 FYNNEI come from the germline V gene. The J segment lost 4 bases and the V segment lost 11 bases, leaving 5 bases of the junction unmatched. The CDR3 sequence is 12 residues long. Here the CDR3 DNA reads TGTGCCTGCCAGGGGGAGTACAATGAGCAGTTCTTC. Translation: CACQGEYNEQFF.

This clonotype was found many times. The J gene is TRBJ1-5, the V gene TRBV20-1, with 8 positions matching TRBD1. The CDR3 has 14 amino acids. After removal of 6 bases from V and 6 bases from J, the junction contained 10 bases not matched to a gene. Germline V lookup: CDR1 DFQATT, CDR2 SNEGSKA (reference sequence). The CDR3 bases are TGCAGTGCCCGGGCCCGGACAGGGCGTCAGCCCCAGCATTTT. Its translation is CSARARTGRQPQHF.

This clonotype was detected many times. The chain links TRBV9 to TRBJ2-1; 7 nucleotides line up with TRBD2. This CDR3 has 16 residues. V lost 0 bases to trimming and J lost 2 bases; unmatched junction nucleotides: 5. Germline V gives CDR1 SGDLS, CDR2 YYNGEE. The DNA of the CDR3 is TGTGCCAGCAGCGTAGAAAGCCGGGGGGCCTACAATGAGCAGTTCTTC. As protein: CASSVESRGAYNEQFF. The full variable domain, rest sourced from reference TRBV9 and TRBJ2-1, is DSGVTQTPKHLITATGQRVTLRCSPRSGDLSVYWYQQSLDQGLQFLIQYYNGEERAKGNILERFSAQQFPDLHSELNLSSLELGDSALYFCASSVESRGAYNEQFFGPGTRLTVL.

This clonotype was seen ten or more times. The gene calls are TRBV3-1 and TRBJ1-1, with D possibly TRBD1 on 5 matching bases. V lost 4 bases, J lost 10 bases, and 13 bases lay in between. From germline, CDR1 is LGHDT and CDR2 YNNKEL (reference sequence). The CDR3 contains 12 residues. CDR3 in amino acids: CASSPRGGPAFF. DNA of the CDR3: TGTGCCAGCAGCCCCCGGGGGGGTCCAGCTTTCTTT.

The genes are TRBV6-1 and TRBJ2-4; TRBD2 is a possible D gene (6 bases). The V end was cut by 4 bases, the J end by 6 bases, with 22 bases between. The germline V gene encodes CDR1 MNHNS and CDR2 SASEGT. The length of the CDR3 is 17 residues. The CDR3 DNA reads TGTGCCAGCAGTGCGGTCGTGGGAGGCCCGAATAGAAACATTCAGTACTTC. Protein sequence: CASSAVVGGPNRNIQYF.

This clonotype appeared many times. The chain couples TRBV7-9 to TRBJ1-3, with 7 bases fitting TRBD1. The germline CDR1 and CDR2 sequences are SEHNR and FQNEAQ (reference sequence). The CDR3 is made up of 16 amino acids. V shed 0 bases, J shed 3 bases, and the junction held 5 bases outside the gene matches. The CDR3: CASSLATGPSGNTIYF. CDR3 DNA sequence: TGTGCCAGCAGCTTAGCGACAGGGCCAAGTGGAAACACCATATATTTT.

This clonotype was recorded at least ten times. This chain uses TRBV20-1 with TRBJ2-7, with D perhaps being TRBD1 or TRBD2 (5 bases each). V lost 0 bases and J 7 bases, leaving 16 bases between the germline ends. The CDR3 is 14 amino acids. CDR1 is DFQATT, CDR2 SNEGSKA, per germline (reference sequence). CDR3 nucleotides: TGCAGTGCTAGAGATATGGACGGGACGCGAGAGCAGTACTTC. Translation: CSARDMDGTREQYF.

This clonotype was observed many times. V gene TRBV5-6 combines with J gene TRBJ2-3; no reliable D call. Germline CDR1 and CDR2: SGHDT and YYEEEE. The V and J ends lost 4 bases and 5 bases respectively, with 11 bases between them. The CDR3 consists of 13 residues. CDR3 amino acids: CASSNGYGDTQYF. CDR3 DNA sequence: TGTGCCAGCAGCAACGGATATGGAGATACGCAGTATTTT.

The chain is built from TRBV20-1 and TRBJ2-7; TRBD2 matches at 7 bases. Germline loops: CDR1 DFQATT, CDR2 SNEGSKA (reference sequence). The ends lost 5 bases at V and 2 bases at J; junction bases unmatched: 6. CDR3 length equals 13 residues. CDR3 in DNA: TGCAGTGCTGGGGAGGGACCGGCCTACGAGCAGTACTTC. Protein sequence: CSAGEGPAYEQYF.

This clonotype was recorded many times. The chain carries TRBV3-1 and TRBJ2-3; weak D call: TRBD1 (6 bases). The V end lost 4 bases, the J end lost 2 bases, and 19 bases lay between the germline ends. Germline CDR1 LGHDT, CDR2 YNNKEL (reference sequence). CDR3 length: 17 amino acids. The CDR3 reads CASSRTLGGLSTDTQYF. The DNA for the CDR3 is TGTGCCAGCAGCCGGACCCTTGGGGGCTTGTCCACAGATACGCAGTATTTT.

Turning to this clonotype: A much larger clone lies one base from this, so it may be a read error. The chain uses TRBV9 and TRBJ1-1; D is ambiguous. The length of the CDR3 is 15 residues. V lost 0 bases to trimming and J lost 0 bases, with 9 bases between them. Germline CDR1 reads SGDLS; CDR2 reads YYNGEE. Here the CDR3 DNA reads TGTGCCAGCAGCGTAGGACCAGGTCTGAACACTGAAGCTTTCTTT. Translation gives CASSVGPGLNTEAFF.

The table lists this clonotype with many counts. The chain employs TRBV20-1 and TRBJ1-5; D gene uncertain. The germline gives CDR1 DFQATT, CDR2 SNEGSKA (reference sequence). V dropped 0 bases and J dropped 5 bases, with 8 bases sitting between them. This CDR3 is built from 13 residues. DNA of the CDR3: TGCAGTGCTAGAGAAAGGGCTGATCAGCCCCAGCATTTT. This gives the protein CSARERADQPQHF.

V is TRBV4-1 and J is TRBJ1-4; 7 bases map to TRBD1. This CDR3 has 15 amino acids. Germline-derived CDR1 and CDR2 are MGHRA and YSYEKL. V gave up 6 bases and J gave up 3 bases; unmatched junction bases: 7. The CDR3 region is CASSQTGAPNEKLFF. The DNA of the CDR3 is TGCGCCAGCAGTCAAACAGGGGCACCTAATGAAAAACTGTTTTTT.

A remark on this clonotype: This may be a read error: a much more frequent sequence differs by one nucleotide. The V and J genes are TRBV5-5 and TRBJ2-3; 7 nucleotides align to TRBD1. CDR1 and CDR2 from the germline V gene are SGHKS and YYEKEE (reference sequence). The length of the CDR3 is 17 residues. The CDR3 DNA follows: TGTGCCAGCAGCCGGACTCGAGGGGGCGGTAGTGCAGATACGCTGTATTTT. Translating gives CASSRTRGGGSADTLYF.

This clonotype was picked up many times. V gene TRBV5-1 combines with J gene TRBJ1-1; 7 nucleotides line up with TRBD1. Germline CDR1 is SGHRS and CDR2 is YFSETQ. The length of the CDR3 is 14 residues. Germline trimming cut 0 bases from V and 6 bases from J; bases unmatched to any gene: 5. The CDR3 sequence is CASSLATGVAEAFF. CDR3 nucleotide sequence: TGCGCCAGCAGCTTGGCCACAGGGGTGGCTGAAGCTTTCTTT.

The chain joins TRBV7-9 to TRBJ2-2, with 8 bases identical to TRBD1. V shed 4 bases and J 0 bases; nucleotides not matched to a gene: 7. Germline CDR1 is SEHNR and CDR2 is FQNEAQ (reference sequence). The CDR3 contains 17 residues. The CDR3 reads CASSSGQGQSNTGELFF. The CDR3 nucleotides read TGTGCCAGCAGCTCCGGACAGGGACAATCGAACACCGGGGAGCTGTTTTTT.

This clonotype was observed many times. The J gene is TRBJ2-3, the V gene TRBV28; D assignment may be TRBD1 or TRBD2 (6 bases each). Germline V CDR1 and CDR2: MDHEN, SYDVKM. This CDR3 has 16 residues. Trimming left V 8 bases short and J 6 bases short, with 24 bases between. The chain's CDR3 is CASERVGGRPRDTQYF. CDR3 nucleotides: TGTGCCAGCGAAAGAGTCGGGGGCCGCCCCAGGGATACGCAGTATTTT.

The sample holds many counts of this clonotype. The chain joins TRBV12-3 or TRBV12-4 to TRBJ1-6; the match to TRBD1 covers 9 bases. The CDR3 runs to 13 residues. V trimming: 6 bases; J trimming: 9 bases; junction bases outside the gene matches: 3. CDR3 residues: CASRDRGTSPLHF. In DNA, the CDR3 is TGTGCCAGCAGGGACAGGGGTACTTCACCCCTCCACTTT.

This clonotype was seen many times. This rearrangement joins TRBV2 to TRBJ1-2; D is ambiguous. Looked up from germline, CDR1 is SNHLY and CDR2 is FYNNEI. The CDR3 length is 17 residues. V was pared by 4 bases and J by 5 bases, with 23 bases between. CDR3: CASSAERARNLIYGYTF. DNA for the CDR3: TGTGCCAGCAGTGCCGAAAGGGCCCGGAACTTAATTTATGGCTACACCTTC.

There are many counts of this clonotype. V is TRBV12-3 or TRBV12-4 and J is TRBJ1-2; 8 bases are a match to TRBD1. The J segment lost 7 bases and the V segment lost 5 bases, leaving 9 bases of the junction unmatched. The length of the CDR3 is 14 residues. The CDR3 protein is CASSPDRVSAGYTF. The CDR3 DNA is TGTGCCAGCAGTCCGGACAGGGTAAGCGCTGGCTACACCTTC.

This clonotype was seen repeatedly, ten times or more. The chain recombines TRBV20-1 with TRBJ2-7; D is perhaps TRBD1 or TRBD2 (5 bases each). The V end was cut by 2 bases, the J end by 2 bases, with 16 bases between. Germline loops: CDR1 DFQATT, CDR2 SNEGSKA (reference sequence). The CDR3 runs to 15 residues. The CDR3 bases are TGCAGTGCTAGACCTTACGGGACGCGAACCTACGAGCAGTACTTC. Its protein is CSARPYGTRTYEQYF.

The chain has TRBV28 and TRBJ1-3, with 7 bases that match TRBD1. CDR3 size: 18 residues. V was pared by 8 bases and J by 4 bases, with 20 bases of the junction left unmatched. Germline V gene sequence: CDR1 MDHEN, CDR2 SYDVKM. The CDR3 DNA is TGTGCCAGCGGCCTCGGCCCCGACAGGGTCGTTTTCGGAAACACCATATATTTT. Its protein product is CASGLGPDRVVFGNTIYF.

This clonotype was observed many times. The chain's CDR3 is CSAKKGGTGFEAFF. The DNA for the CDR3 is TGCAGTGCTAAAAAAGGAGGGACAGGCTTTGAAGCTTTCTTT. The genes are TRBV20-1 and TRBJ1-1, with TRBD1 matching over 8 bases. V gave up 4 bases and J gave up 7 bases; unmatched junction bases: 11. The CDR3 has 14 amino acids. Germline V gene data show CDR1 as DFQATT and CDR2 as SNEGSKA (reference sequence).

V usage is TRBV20-1 and J usage is TRBJ1-6; perhaps TRBD1 as D (5 bases). The germline V gene encodes CDR1 DFQATT and CDR2 SNEGSKA (reference sequence). The CDR3 consists of 16 residues. The V end lost 1 base, the J end lost 2 bases, and 12 bases lay between the germline ends. The CDR3 loop is CSARVVGLTYNSPLHF. CDR3 coding DNA: TGCAGTGCTAGAGTGGTGGGGCTGACCTATAATTCACCCCTCCACTTT.

Ten or more counts support this clonotype. The gene calls are TRBV12-3 or TRBV12-4 and TRBJ2-3; D is unresolved. The germline V and J ends were trimmed by 6 bases and 1 base, with 23 bases remaining between them. The CDR3 is 18 amino acids. The CDR3 reads CASSPGLVAAAGTDTQYF. The CDR3 region has the DNA TGTGCCAGCAGCCCCGGCCTCGTCGCAGCCGCGGGCACAGATACGCAGTATTTT.

There are a few counts of this clonotype. The genes are TRBV5-6 and TRBJ2-7; 7 bases are shared with TRBD1. J gave up 0 bases and V 5 bases, and 20 bases lay outside the gene matches. CDR3 size: 19 residues. Germline V gives CDR1 SGHDT, CDR2 YYEEEE. The CDR3 loop is CASRRYVNPGTAFSYEQYF. CDR3 DNA sequence: TGTGCCAGCAGACGTTATGTAAATCCTGGGACAGCGTTCTCCTACGAGCAGTACTTC.

This clonotype was observed a few times. This sequence joins TRBV20-1 and TRBJ2-2; TRBD1 agrees at 12 bases. CDR1 is DFQATT and CDR2 is SNEGSKA in the germline V gene (reference sequence). This CDR3 has 17 amino acids. V was clipped by 2 bases and J by 6 bases; unmatched bases: 10. The CDR3 is CSARHTAGTGGSGELFF. CDR3 DNA sequence: TGCAGTGCTAGACATACTGCCGGGACAGGGGGCTCCGGGGAGCTGTTTTTT.